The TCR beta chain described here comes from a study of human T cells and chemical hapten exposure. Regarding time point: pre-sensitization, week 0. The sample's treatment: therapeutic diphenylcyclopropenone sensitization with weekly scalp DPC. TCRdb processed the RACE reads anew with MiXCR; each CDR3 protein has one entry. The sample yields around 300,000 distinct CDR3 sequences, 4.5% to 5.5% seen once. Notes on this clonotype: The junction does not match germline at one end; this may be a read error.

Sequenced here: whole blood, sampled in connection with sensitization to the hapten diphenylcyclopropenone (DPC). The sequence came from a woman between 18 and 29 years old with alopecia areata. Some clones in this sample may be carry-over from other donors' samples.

Written as DNA, the CDR3 is TGTGCCAGCAGTTTCCAGTATGGGGGGGCGGAGAACCAGTACTTC. The encoded protein is CASSFQYGGAENQYF. V is TRBV7-9 and J is TRBJ2-5; maybe TRBD2 (7 bases). Germline CDR1 reads SEHNR; CDR2 reads FQNEAQ (reference sequence). CDR3 length: 15 amino acids.